The clone carrying this T cell receptor (beta chain) was seen a single time. The source of the sample is a study of shared clonotypes between healthy human individuals. Measured with immunoSEQ multiplex PCR; TCRdb has only the in-frame clones, and not every one. The data contain fewer than 2.5 million clones, approximately 94% of them singletons. The CDR3 sequence is 15 residues long. The ends lost 3 bases at V and 2 bases at J; junction bases unmatched: 4. CDR1 ENHRY and CDR2 SYGVKD come from the germline V gene. Sequencing used naive CD4+ T cells from PBMCs. Subset in this sample: CD45RA+ positively selected. The V and J genes are TRBV10-3 and TRBJ2-5; 9 bases match TRBD2. The sequence was collected from a man aged 18 to 35 in good health. Some clones in this sample may be carry-over from other donors' samples. The CDR3 here is CAISEGGRVQETQYF. CDR3 DNA: TGTGCCATCAGTGAAGGCGGGAGGGTACAAGAGACCCAGTACTTC.